These T cell receptor beta chains were read from a single sample in a study of T cell responses to AZD1222 COVID-19 vaccine. Clones were sequenced by immunoSEQ multiplex PCR, and TCRdb holds only the in-frame ones, with some missing. This sample has approximately 150,000 clones, with about nine tenths found just once. Sequences were derived from peripheral blood, sampled 28 days after the second AZD1222 dose. Receptors were obtained from an adult who received the AZD1222 COVID-19 vaccine. Each CDR3 is given without its conserved first and last residue. Each record gives: V gene, J gene, CDR3 protein.

V gene: TRBV2; J gene: TRBJ2-3; CDR3 protein: ASNPTSGGASTQY
V gene: TRBV19; J gene: TRBJ2-1; CDR3 protein: ASSIGTGVSSSYNEQF
V gene: TRBV12-3/TRBV12-4; J gene: TRBJ2-2; CDR3 protein: ASSSFPGELF
V gene: TRBV5-5; J gene: TRBJ2-2; CDR3 protein: ASSTWVPTPTGELF
V gene: TRBV2; J gene: TRBJ2-5; CDR3 protein: ASSRGGGGAPRETQY
V gene: TRBV27; J gene: TRBJ2-3; CDR3 protein: ASRSPGRTGATDTQY
V gene: TRBV6-5; J gene: TRBJ1-1; CDR3 protein: ASRGRDTVNTEAF
V gene: TRBV6-5; J gene: TRBJ1-6; CDR3 protein: ASRGTTGGISPLH
V gene: TRBV28; J gene: TRBJ1-2; CDR3 protein: ASSSSTEIYGYT
V gene: TRBV2; J gene: TRBJ1-2; CDR3 protein: ASSERQVYGYT
V gene: TRBV7-8; J gene: TRBJ1-2; CDR3 protein: ASSFQGDYGYT
V gene: TRBV19; J gene: TRBJ1-4; CDR3 protein: ASSPGTVNEKLF
V gene: TRBV27; J gene: TRBJ1-5; CDR3 protein: ASKRQVASNQPQH
V gene: TRBV27; J gene: TRBJ1-6; CDR3 protein: ASSLRSGFRNSPLH
V gene: TRBV5-1; J gene: TRBJ2-3; CDR3 protein: ASSLGDRTGGTDTQY
V gene: TRBV5-1; J gene: TRBJ1-6; CDR3 protein: ASSLVVTGGGGYNSPLH
V gene: TRBV7-9; J gene: TRBJ2-2; CDR3 protein: ASSKRQGLGELF
V gene: TRBV6-5; J gene: TRBJ1-1; CDR3 protein: ASRRQGQGNTEAF
V gene: TRBV25-1; J gene: TRBJ2-2; CDR3 protein: ASSRLNTGELF
V gene: TRBV4-1; J gene: TRBJ2-1; CDR3 protein: ASTHFGRNEQF
V gene: TRBV28; J gene: TRBJ1-3; CDR3 protein: ASSHPGQGSGNTIY
V gene: TRBV30; J gene: TRBJ1-1; CDR3 protein: AWNRDRLNTEAF
V gene: TRBV6-5; J gene: TRBJ1-1; CDR3 protein: ASSYRGLGNTEAF
V gene: TRBV19; J gene: TRBJ2-5; CDR3 protein: ASSFGGSGLPETQY
V gene: TRBV3-1/TRBV3-2; J gene: TRBJ1-2; CDR3 protein: ASSQHGTGDGYT
V gene: TRBV7-9; J gene: TRBJ1-1; CDR3 protein: ASSLLGLEAF
V gene: TRBV3-1/TRBV3-2; J gene: TRBJ1-4; CDR3 protein: ASRAQGTNEKLF